These 8 T cell receptor beta chains originate from one sample sequenced in a study of blood T cells in healthy people across ages (dated by TCRdb to the mid-2010s). The library came from 5' RACE. TCRdb lists the instrument as Illumina HiSeq 2500. The second PCR ran for about 7 to 11 cycles and used a J-beta primer mix along with a sample-barcoded 5' primer. Through fastp at Q25 and MiXCR, TCRdb rebuilt clones from the public reads, retaining in-frame beta chains. Rows are unified per CDR3 protein, each entry keeping the most common DNA and genes. In all, the sample holds approximately 800,000 distinct CDR3 sequences, and 55% to 70% of those were seen once. The ten top clones hold about 20% of the sample. What was sequenced was blood. These receptors were taken from a man in his thirties or forties in good health.

V usage is TRBV7-2 and J usage is TRBJ2-4; unclear D gene. Looked up from germline, CDR1 is SGHTA and CDR2 is FQGNSA. The germline V and J ends were trimmed by 5 bases and 9 bases, with 23 bases remaining between them. This CDR3 is 16 amino acids long. CDR3 sequence: CASSLQWARGESIQYF. The CDR3 bases are TGTGCCAGCAGCCTCCAATGGGCTAGAGGCGAGAGCATTCAGTACTTC.

This clonotype occurred many times. This sequence joins TRBV19 and TRBJ2-3, with 8 bases lining up with TRBD2. Germline CDR1 reads LNHDA; CDR2 reads SQIVND (reference sequence). The V and J ends lost 6 bases and 4 bases, in that order; junction bases with no gene match: 9. CDR3 length: 15 amino acids. CDR3 amino acids: CASSPSGSFADTQYF. CDR3 coding DNA: TGTGCCAGTAGCCCGAGCGGGAGTTTCGCAGATACGCAGTATTTT.

The chain combines TRBV4-3 with TRBJ2-7; D gene unclear. The CDR3 sequence is 15 residues long. The germline V gene has CDR1 LGHNA and CDR2 YSLEER. Trimming stripped 0 bases from V and 2 bases from J, with 11 bases between. In DNA form, the CDR3 reads TGCGCCAGCAGCCAAGACCGGGCCAACCCCTACGAGCAGTACTTC. Amino acids: CASSQDRANPYEQYF.

The chain couples TRBV12-3 or TRBV12-4 to TRBJ2-7, with 7 positions matching TRBD2. The CDR3 covers 14 residues. With V trimmed by 6 bases and J by 4 bases, 9 bases remained unmatched. The DNA of the CDR3 is TGTGCCAGCAGCACCCCGGGACTACCGTACGAGCAGTACTTC. Translation gives CASSTPGLPYEQYF.

This chain links TRBV20-1 with TRBJ2-1; TRBD2 aligns across 13 bases. From germline, CDR1 is DFQATT and CDR2 SNEGSKA (reference sequence). The CDR3 runs 15 residues. After removal of 1 base from V and 8 bases from J, the junction contained 5 bases not matched to a gene. This chain's CDR3 is CSARGGLAGFHEQFF. Written as DNA, the CDR3 is TGCAGTGCTAGAGGGGGACTAGCGGGGTTCCATGAGCAGTTCTTC.

CDR3 sequence (DNA): TGTGCCAGCAGCCTTACCGGAGGGGAAGATACGCAGTATTTT. Amino acids: CASSLTGGEDTQYF. The chain has TRBV7-2 and TRBJ2-3, with a weak D call TRBD2 (6 bases). The CDR3 is made up of 14 amino acids. Germline CDR1 reads SGHTA; CDR2 reads FQGNSA. Trimming left V 5 bases short and J 5 bases short, with 14 bases between.

This sequence joins TRBV5-1 and TRBJ2-1; 12 nucleotides match TRBD2. The CDR3 consists of 15 residues. From germline, CDR1 is SGHRS and CDR2 YFSETQ. After removal of 8 bases from V and 8 bases from J, the junction contained 11 bases not matched to a gene. CDR3 DNA: TGCGCCAGGTCAAGACTAGCGGGAGAATCTGATGAGCAGTTCTTC. Translation gives CARSRLAGESDEQFF.

This clonotype was counted only a few times. The chain has TRBV7-2 and TRBJ1-1; D remains unclear. CDR1 and CDR2 (germline): SGHTA, FQGNSA. The CDR3 is 14 amino acids. V was cut by 5 bases and J by 4 bases, with 14 bases left in between. DNA of the CDR3: TGTGCCAGCAGCGCGATAACGTCGGCCACTGAAGCTTTCTTT. Its protein is CASSAITSATEAFF. Using reference TRBV7-2 and TRBJ1-1 for the parts outside the CDR3, the full variable domain is GAGVSQSPSNKVTEKGKDVELRCDPISGHTALYWYRQSLGQGLEFLIYFQGNSAPDKSGLPSDRFSAERTGGSVSTLTIQRTQQEDSAVYLCASSAITSATEAFFGQGTRLTVV.